The sequence of this T cell receptor beta chain was determined in a study of blood T cell repertoires in COVID-19. About the research overall: The cDNA or gDNA used as material had been derived from T cells, B-cell-depleted T cells, or PBMCs.

Trimming left V 3 bases short and J 7 bases short, with 16 bases between. The germline V gene has CDR1 SGHDT and CDR2 YYEEEE. The CDR3 has 14 residues. The data were produced by immunoSEQ multiplex PCR, yet TCRdb's version contains in-frame clones alone and is incomplete. Counted here are some 240,000 clones, approximately 81% occurring once; the ten biggest clones make up under 8%. Each participant's cohort was designated according to participant-reported clinical history. The TCR comes from a woman aged 45-60 years who had been exposed to COVID-19. The V gene is TRBV5-6, the J gene TRBJ1-2, with a weak D call TRBD1 (5 bases). The specimen was PBMCs or T cells enriched from blood (not recorded which). CDR3 nucleotide sequence: TGTGCCAGCAGCTCCACAGGAACCTCCGGTGGCTACACCTTC. The encoded protein is CASSSTGTSGGYTF.